Listed below are T cell receptor beta chains from one sample, sequenced in a study of cytomegalovirus exposure and HLA in healthy donors. The protocol was immunoSEQ multiplex PCR, while the TCRdb copy is restricted to in-frame clones and leaves out a portion. This table holds a few hundred thousand clones, 80% to 90% found once. Sample: PBMCs. These receptors originate from a woman between 18 and 29 years old in good health and CMV-seronegative. Each CDR3 is given with its conserved first and last residue. The D gene is left open where the match is weak. Not every row has a clone size; where given, it reads once, few, many or a size class.

V	size	D	J	CDR3	DNA
TRBV4-1	.	TRBD1	TRBJ2-4	CASSQDGGTGFSWAIQYF	TGCGCCAGCAGCCAAGACGGCGGGACAGGGTTTAGTTGGGCCATTCAGTACTTC
TRBV6-1	.	TRBD2	TRBJ2-7	CASNSGTSPLEQYF	TGTGCCAGCAATTCCGGGACTAGCCCCCTTGAGCAGTACTTC
TRBV7-9	.	.	TRBJ2-7	CASSSQGYEQYF	TGTGCCAGCAGCTCACAGGGATACGAGCAGTACTTC
TRBV18	.	.	TRBJ1-2	CASSPPGRSNYGYTF	TGTGCCAGCTCACCCCCCGGTAGAAGTAACTATGGCTACACCTTC
TRBV4-3	.	.	TRBJ1-4	CASSPRGGTTNEKLFF	TGCGCCAGCAGCCCCCGGGGTGGAACAACTAATGAAAAACTGTTTTTT
TRBV27	.	TRBD1	TRBJ2-3	CASSFMRQGGSTDTQYF	TGTGCCAGCAGTTTTATGAGACAGGGGGGGAGCACAGATACGCAGTATTTT
TRBV30	.	.	TRBJ1-2	CAWSVQPNYGYTF	TGTGCCTGGAGTGTACAGCCAAACTATGGCTACACCTTC
TRBV2	.	.	TRBJ2-4	CASSERGSQGAKNIQYF	TGTGCCAGCAGTGAAAGGGGCTCGCAGGGGGCCAAAAACATTCAGTACTTC
TRBV19	.	TRBD2	TRBJ2-2	CASSMGLAGGPNTGELFF	TGTGCCAGTAGTATGGGACTAGCGGGAGGGCCGAACACCGGGGAGCTGTTTTTT
TRBV5-4	once	.	TRBJ2-7	CASSDGTGPYEQYF	TGTGCCAGCAGCGATGGAACGGGTCCCTACGAGCAGTACTTC
TRBV6-5	.	TRBD1	TRBJ1-5	CASSYSGQGNQPQHF	TGTGCCAGCAGTTACTCGGGACAGGGGAATCAGCCCCAGCATTTT
TRBV2	.	TRBD1	TRBJ1-1	CASSPGQLTGGTEAFF	TGTGCCAGCAGCCCGGGACAGCTGACGGGGGGGACTGAAGCTTTCTTT
TRBV6-1	.	.	TRBJ2-2	CASSRLANTGELFF	TGTGCCAGCAGCCGACTAGCGAACACCGGGGAGCTGTTTTTT
TRBV6-5	.	.	TRBJ1-5	CASSPRGNNQPQHF	TGTGCCAGCAGCCCTCGAGGGAACAATCAGCCCCAGCATTTT
TRBV29-1	.	TRBD2	TRBJ2-3	CSVRLGLAGGGTQYF	TGCAGCGTCCGACTGGGGCTAGCGGGAGGTGGCACGCAGTATTTT
TRBV7-6	.	TRBD1	TRBJ2-1	CASSLGRDRGQFF	TGTGCCAGCAGCTTAGGCCGTGACAGGGGCCAGTTCTTC
TRBV5-1	.	.	TRBJ2-7	CASSLATRGYEQYF	TGCGCCAGCAGCTTGGCGACTCGAGGCTACGAGCAGTACTTC
TRBV27	.	TRBD1	TRBJ1-1	CASSGGTAPRLGTEAFF	TGTGCCAGCAGTGGAGGGACAGCTCCTCGCCTGGGAACTGAAGCTTTCTTT
TRBV7-2	.	.	TRBJ2-1	CASSLVRRWDNEQFF	TGTGCCAGCAGCTTAGTGAGGCGTTGGGACAATGAGCAGTTCTTC
TRBV11-2	.	TRBD1	TRBJ2-7	CASSFTGTGVFEQYF	TGTGCCAGCAGCTTTACCGGGACAGGGGTCTTCGAGCAGTACTTC
TRBV9	.	.	TRBJ2-1	CASSVVGRGNEQFF	TGTGCCAGCAGCGTAGTGGGAAGAGGGAATGAGCAGTTCTTC
TRBV6-1	.	TRBD1	TRBJ1-4	CASSPPDRVNEKLFF	TGTGCCAGCAGTCCGCCGGACAGGGTCAATGAAAAACTGTTTTTT
TRBV18	.	TRBD1	TRBJ2-7	CASSPGLGTGDSYEQYF	TGTGCCAGCTCACCGGGCCTTGGGACAGGCGATTCCTACGAGCAGTACTTC
TRBV5-4	once	.	TRBJ2-7	CASSLWASYEQYF	TGTGCCAGCAGCTTGTGGGCCAGCTACGAGCAGTACTTC
TRBV30	.	TRBD2	TRBJ2-1	CAWSAGTSGSYNEQFF	TGTGCCTGGAGTGCAGGGACTAGCGGTTCCTACAATGAGCAGTTCTTC
TRBV29-1	.	.	TRBJ1-1	CSALRSGTEAFF	TGCAGCGCCCTCCGGTCGGGCACTGAAGCTTTCTTT
TRBV25-1	once	.	TRBJ2-1	CASSQDLGSYNEQFF	TGTGCCAGCAGCCAAGACTTGGGCTCCTACAATGAGCAGTTCTTC
TRBV6-5	.	TRBD1	TRBJ2-1	CASSLGQGNEQFF	TGTGCCAGCAGTTTGGGACAGGGAAATGAGCAGTTCTTC
TRBV28	.	TRBD2	TRBJ2-2	CASSLAGAHGELFF	TGTGCCAGCAGTTTAGCGGGAGCGCACGGGGAGCTGTTTTTT
TRBV29-1	.	.	TRBJ1-1	CSVRGQPWGNTEAFF	TGCAGCGTCCGTGGACAGCCTTGGGGAAACACTGAAGCTTTCTTT
TRBV7-9	.	.	TRBJ1-2	CASSLAGGIGRGYTF	TGTGCCAGCAGCTTAGCTGGGGGGATAGGTCGTGGCTACACCTTC
TRBV6-1	.	TRBD1	TRBJ2-5	CATSPGQGAETQYF	TGTGCCACCTCCCCGGGACAGGGGGCGGAGACCCAGTACTTC
TRBV6-6	.	.	TRBJ1-3	CASRERNTIYF	TGTGCCAGCAGAGAGCGGAACACCATATATTTT
TRBV9	.	.	TRBJ2-1	CASSVRDSNSYNEQFF	TGTGCCAGCAGCGTAAGGGACTCCAACTCCTACAATGAGCAGTTCTTC
TRBV4-2	.	TRBD1	TRBJ2-4	CASSRDRGLDIQYF	TGTGCCAGCAGCCGAGACAGGGGATTAGACATTCAGTACTTC
TRBV9	.	TRBD2	TRBJ2-7	CASSVAASGILSYYEQYF	TGTGCCAGCAGCGTAGCGGCTAGCGGGATCCTCTCCTACTACGAGCAGTACTTC
TRBV7-2	few	.	TRBJ1-5	CASSLGDRFSNQPQHF	TGTGCCAGCAGCTTAGGAGACAGGTTTAGCAATCAGCCCCAGCATTTT
TRBV25-1	.	TRBD1	TRBJ2-7	CASSDPTTGRVDEQYF	TGTGCCAGCAGTGATCCGACGACAGGGCGGGTGGACGAGCAGTACTTC
TRBV6-5	.	TRBD2	TRBJ2-7	CASSWTSVSSYEQYF	TGTGCCAGCAGTTGGACTAGTGTGAGCTCCTACGAGCAGTACTTC
TRBV4-2	.	.	TRBJ2-4	CASSQEEGVGNIQYF	TGTGCCAGCAGCCAAGAGGAGGGAGTGGGGAACATTCAGTACTTC
TRBV19	.	TRBD2	TRBJ2-3	CASRGLAGEGKSDTQYF	TGTGCCAGTAGAGGACTAGCGGGAGAGGGCAAATCAGATACGCAGTATTTT
TRBV28	.	.	TRBJ2-7	CASSLGTGAPHEQYF	TGTGCCAGCAGTTTGGGTACGGGAGCCCCTCACGAGCAGTACTTC
TRBV11-2	.	TRBD2	TRBJ2-7	CASSFSGRGREQYF	TGTGCCAGCAGCTTTAGCGGGAGGGGTCGCGAGCAGTACTTC
TRBV29-1	.	TRBD1	TRBJ2-7	CSVDLDRGLEQYF	TGCAGCGTTGATTTGGACAGGGGCCTAGAGCAGTACTTC
TRBV30	.	.	TRBJ2-7	CAWSVGPEGEQYF	TGTGCCTGGAGTGTGGGCCCCGAGGGCGAGCAGTACTTC
TRBV19	.	.	TRBJ2-7	CASSIVSGYEQYF	TGTGCCAGTAGTATAGTCTCAGGGTACGAGCAGTACTTC
TRBV5-1	.	TRBD1	TRBJ2-5	CASSLVGQEETQYF	TGCGCCAGCAGCTTGGTGGGACAGGAAGAGACCCAGTACTTC
TRBV6-1	.	.	TRBJ2-1	CASSGQQGSYNEQFF	TGTGCCAGCAGTGGGCAGCAGGGCTCCTACAATGAGCAGTTCTTC
TRBV9	.	.	TRBJ2-5	CASSVGLLAEETQYF	TGTGCCAGCAGCGTAGGTCTACTAGCAGAAGAGACCCAGTACTTC
TRBV5-1	.	TRBD2	TRBJ2-1	CASSLSGRDYNEQFF	TGCGCCAGCAGCTTGTCAGGGAGGGACTACAATGAGCAGTTCTTC
TRBV7-3	.	TRBD1	TRBJ2-2	CASSSGQTTGELFF	TGTGCCAGCAGCTCGGGACAGACCACCGGGGAGCTGTTTTTT
TRBV25-1	once	TRBD1	TRBJ1-5	CASSPGGAYQPQHF	TGTGCCAGCAGTCCAGGGGGTGCATATCAGCCCCAGCATTTT
TRBV25-1	few	.	TRBJ1-2	CASSAIERTEGGYTF	TGTGCCAGCAGCGCCATTGAAAGGACAGAAGGTGGCTACACCTTC
TRBV28	.	.	TRBJ2-1	CASSQTGWFF	TGTGCCAGCAGCCAGACAGGCTGGTTCTTC
TRBV27	.	.	TRBJ1-5	CASSPQGGSNQPQHF	TGTGCCAGCAGTCCCCAGGGAGGTAGCAATCAGCCCCAGCATTTT
TRBV15	.	TRBD1	TRBJ1-1	CATSVGQLNTEAFF	TGTGCCACCAGTGTGGGACAGCTAAACACTGAAGCTTTCTTT
TRBV23-1	.	TRBD1	TRBJ2-4	CASRPGQGVPDLAKNIQYF	TGCGCCAGCAGACCCGGACAGGGGGTCCCAGACCTAGCCAAAAACATTCAGTACTTC